This T cell receptor (beta chain) was profiled in a study of blood T cell repertoires in COVID-19 (dated by TCRdb to 2020 to 2021). Looking at the study overall: Samples covering the acute and convalescent phases of COVID-19 were provided by collaborators in the United States, Italy and Spain. The material from the prospective study consisted of cDNA or gDNA derived from T cells, B-cell-depleted T cells, or PBMCs. Subjects who had been exposed to COVID-19, were actively infected with it, or had recovered from it provided the deeply sampled blood TCRbeta repertoires that made up the dataset. The repertoires were released in a freely available public database meant as a resource for research on the immune response to SARS-CoV-2. Samples came from the ongoing ImmuneRACE study (first 160 participants) plus 1,254 subjects from 6 global collaborators. Nearly every sample came with metadata listing a de-identified subject ID, COVID-19 status, age in years and sex. Where HLA class I and class II types were available, the types were taken from metadata supplied by the sample provider, not from assay-based typing.

In the case of this clone: Its antigen remains unidentified. No per-base quality is available; no much larger clone lies one base away.

General conclusions and limits of the study: The quantity of clinical and demographic metadata differed by source and by participant and was supplied without curation.

Participants in the prospective study were enrolled through a virtual design, were aged about 18 to 90 years, and lived in some 24 United States geographic areas. In the prospective study, participants were assigned to cohorts based on the clinical history participants reported in a screening survey and a study questionnaire. Recovered participants in ImmuneRACE Cohort 3 were defined by two consecutive negative NP/OP PCR tests, clearance by a healthcare professional, or resolution of symptoms. Each participant in the prospective study had whole blood, serum and a nasopharyngeal or oropharyngeal swab collected by mobile phlebotomists. Participants in the prospective study had the option to provide additional blood draws and questionnaires over an approximately 2-month period. Before DNA extraction, prospective study blood samples were shipped either frozen or at room temperature. The immunoSEQ Assay, a bias-controlled multiplex PCR, was used to amplify TCRbeta CDR3 regions from genomic DNA. As for the authors' bioinformatics: Within the assay, amplification of reference gene primers was used to estimate how many nucleated cells each sample contained. To quantify the absolute abundance of each unique TCRbeta CDR3 rearrangement, sequence reads were collapsed and filtered. For each sample, productive Simpson clonality was calculated as the square root of Simpson's diversity index over productive rearrangements. TCRdb took this table from immuneACCESS and kept in-frame rearrangements with V and J called. Such tables lack part of the clones; where checked against another copy, unresolved V genes explain under half of the gap, and the rest is unexplained. Clonal size and the V and J genes are those of that table, whereas D and trimming came from the DNA. The sample includes 190,000 or so clones, with more than 80% observed a single time. About 9% of the sample lies in the top ten.

CDR3 length: 14 amino acids, cysteine to phenylalanine. Only the CDR3 portion is preserved as DNA: 42 bases, with reading frame beginning at the first base. According to the germline V gene, CDR1 reads SGDLS and CDR2 reads YYNGEE. Trimmed from V: 3 bases; trimmed from J: 8 bases; junction bases lacking a gene match: 10. The chain is made from TRBV9 and TRBJ1-2; TRBD1 fits 7 bases in the junction. Material for sequencing was PBMCs or T cells enriched from blood (not recorded which). The receptor's source is a man aged 40-55 years who had recovered from COVID-19. The CDR3 in this case is CASSAPRGVEGYTF. The nucleotide sequence is given as TGTGCCAGCAGCGCACCCAGGGGGGTTGAAGGCTACACCTTC.